These T cell receptor beta chains were read from a single sample in a study of blood T cell repertoires in COVID-19. The table came from immunoSEQ multiplex PCR; TCRdb's copy has only in-frame clones and leaves some out. The sample shows 120,000 or so clones, 70% to 90% of them seen only once. Material: peripheral blood. These receptors came from a human donor in a cohort sampled during active COVID-19. The CDR3 runs from the conserved cysteine through the conserved F or W. A D gene is named only where the DNA matches it firmly. Some rows mark clone size as missing; the rest say once, few, many or name a class of expanded clone.

TGCAGCGTTGGTCGGGGTTTATCTGGCTACACCTTC | CSVGRGLSGYTF | NA | TRBJ1-2 | NA | TRBV29-1
TGTGCCAGCAGTTGGTTGCAGGGGGCAGAGCTGTTTTTT | CASSWLQGAELFF | TRBD1 | TRBJ1-4 | NA | TRBV12-3/TRBV12-4
TGTGCCAGCATAACAGGGTCCTACGAGCAGTACTTC | CASITGSYEQYF | NA | TRBJ2-7 | NA | TRBV6-5
TGTGCCAGTAGTCTAACCGCTAGCGGGAGGGCAGCTGAGCAGTTCTTC | CASSLTASGRAAEQFF | TRBD2 | TRBJ2-1 | NA | TRBV19
TGTGCCAGCAGCTTAGATCGGCTGAACCCGACTAGCGGCTACGAGCAGTACTTC | CASSLDRLNPTSGYEQYF | TRBD2 | TRBJ2-7 | NA | TRBV7-9
TGTGCCAGTAGTACATGGGACAGGGACGGGACCCAGTACTTC | CASSTWDRDGTQYF | TRBD1 | TRBJ2-5 | NA | TRBV19
TGTGCCAGCAGTGAACAGGGGGCTGGCTATGGCTACACCTTC | CASSEQGAGYGYTF | TRBD1 | TRBJ1-2 | NA | TRBV2
TGTGCCAGCAGTTTTGGGGACAGGGGGGTCGAGCAGTACTTC | CASSFGDRGVEQYF | TRBD1 | TRBJ2-7 | NA | TRBV27
TGCGCCAGCAGCTCAATCCCCCTCCGGGACTCGGGGGAAAGCAATCAGCCCCAGCATTTT | CASSSIPLRDSGESNQPQHF | NA | TRBJ1-5 | NA | TRBV23-1
TGTGCCTGGAGTGGTGGGGTAGCGGGATATAAAAACATTCAGTACTTC | CAWSGGVAGYKNIQYF | TRBD2 | TRBJ2-4 | NA | TRBV30
TGTGCCTGGAGGGGGATGGGGACATACCATGAGCAGTTCTTC | CAWRGMGTYHEQFF | NA | TRBJ2-1 | few | TRBV30
TGTGCCAGCAGCTTAGACCCGGGACAGGGAACAGATACGCAGTATTTT | CASSLDPGQGTDTQYF | TRBD1 | TRBJ2-3 | NA | TRBV7-9
TGTGCCTGGAGTGGCCCGGGACTGATCGGGAATACGCAGTATTTT | CAWSGPGLIGNTQYF | NA | TRBJ2-3 | NA | TRBV30
TGCGCCAGCAGCCAAGATGTAATCATGGCGGGAAATTACAATGAGCAGTTCTTC | CASSQDVIMAGNYNEQFF | NA | TRBJ2-1 | NA | TRBV4-3
TGTGCCAGCAGCGCCCTTGAGCAAGAGACCCAGTACTTC | CASSALEQETQYF | NA | TRBJ2-5 | NA | TRBV5-4
TGTGCCAGCAGGAAGGACTACCATCTCGAGCAGTACTTC | CASRKDYHLEQYF | NA | TRBJ2-7 | NA | TRBV6-5
TGTGCCAGCAGTTACTCCAAGAACACTGAAGCTTTCTTT | CASSYSKNTEAFF | NA | TRBJ1-1 | NA | TRBV6-5
TGTGCCAGCAGTTTGGGACAGGGCGTCGCCAATGAGCAGTTCTTC | CASSLGQGVANEQFF | TRBD1 | TRBJ2-1 | NA | TRBV6-5
TGTGCCAGCAGTCAGGGAACCCAGCCCCAGCATTTT | CASSQGTQPQHF | NA | TRBJ1-5 | few | TRBV6-5
TGTGCCAGCAGCATCCGACAGGGCTTAGGTGGCTACACCTTC | CASSIRQGLGGYTF | TRBD1 | TRBJ1-2 | NA | TRBV9
TGTGCCAGCACCTCCGGGGGGTTTGAGGGTGAAAAACTGTTTTTT | CASTSGGFEGEKLFF | NA | TRBJ1-4 | once | TRBV3-1/TRBV3-2
TGCAGCGTTTGGACAGACCAAGAGACCCAGTACTTC | CSVWTDQETQYF | NA | TRBJ2-5 | NA | TRBV29-1
TGTGCCAGTAGCCCCGGACAGATCGACACTGAAGCTTTCTTT | CASSPGQIDTEAFF | NA | TRBJ1-1 | few | TRBV19
TGTGCCAGCAGTTTTGGGACAGGCGTGGGGGAGACCCAGTACTTC | CASSFGTGVGETQYF | TRBD1 | TRBJ2-5 | NA | TRBV6-5
TGTGCCAGCAGTTACGGGGCAGGCCCTTCTGGCTACACCTTC | CASSYGAGPSGYTF | NA | TRBJ1-2 | NA | TRBV6-5
TGCGCCAGCAGCTACTCAGGGGTCCTCCAAGAGACCCAGTACTTC | CASSYSGVLQETQYF | NA | TRBJ2-5 | NA | TRBV5-1
TGTGCCAGCAGCTTATTTCTAGGGACAGGGAGGGTAGATACGCAGTATTTT | CASSLFLGTGRVDTQYF | TRBD1 | TRBJ2-3 | NA | TRBV7-9
TGTGCCAGCAGCCAATCTTTTGGAAACACCATATATTTT | CASSQSFGNTIYF | NA | TRBJ1-3 | NA | TRBV3-1/TRBV3-2
TGTGCCAGCAGCCGAGCCGGGAGCTACGAGCAGTACTTC | CASSRAGSYEQYF | NA | TRBJ2-7 | once | TRBV3-1/TRBV3-2
TGCGCCAGCAGCCAACGGGAACTCTACGAGCAGTACTTC | CASSQRELYEQYF | NA | TRBJ2-7 | NA | TRBV4-1
TGTGCCAGCAGCTCCAGAGGGGGCGCGGGTGAGCAGTACTTC | CASSSRGGAGEQYF | TRBD1 | TRBJ2-7 | once | TRBV11-3
TGCGCCAGCAGCCCCCATAGGTTTAGCGACGTCCCAGATACGCAGTATTTT | CASSPHRFSDVPDTQYF | NA | TRBJ2-3 | NA | TRBV4-1
TGTGCCAGCAGCCCACCAGGAGTGGCGGGAAGCACAGATACGCAGTATTTT | CASSPPGVAGSTDTQYF | NA | TRBJ2-3 | NA | TRBV3-1/TRBV3-2
TGTGCCAGCAGCTTAGTTGGCGGCTCCGGAGGGGACACTGAAGCTTTCTTT | CASSLVGGSGGDTEAFF | NA | TRBJ1-1 | NA | TRBV7-9
TGCGCCAGCAGCCGGGAGGTCCGCGTCGAAGAGACCCAGTACTTC | CASSREVRVEETQYF | TRBD2 | TRBJ2-5 | NA | TRBV5-1
TGTGCCAGCAGTGGGACCGGGACAAGTGAAAAACTGTTTTTT | CASSGTGTSEKLFF | NA | TRBJ1-4 | NA | TRBV27
TGCGCCAGCAGCTTGGTAGGGGCTCGTTATAATTCACCCCTCCACTTT | CASSLVGARYNSPLHF | NA | TRBJ1-6 | NA | TRBV5-1
TGTGCCAGCAGCTTTACTAGCGGAAGCTCCTACGAGCAGTACTTC | CASSFTSGSSYEQYF | TRBD2 | TRBJ2-7 | few | TRBV7-2
TGTGCCATCAGTGATTCGAGGCGGGAGTTAGAGACCCAGTACTTC | CAISDSRRELETQYF | TRBD2 | TRBJ2-5 | NA | TRBV10-3
TGCGCCAGCAGCTTGGGGGGCATTAATGAAAAACTGTTTTTT | CASSLGGINEKLFF | NA | TRBJ1-4 | NA | TRBV5-1
TGTGCCAGCAGCCAGAGCGGGAGAGTCGAGCAGTACTTC | CASSQSGRVEQYF | TRBD2 | TRBJ2-7 | NA | TRBV11-2
TGCAGTGCTAGTGGACAGATGAACACTGAAGCTTTCTTT | CSASGQMNTEAFF | NA | TRBJ1-1 | NA | TRBV20-1
TGTGCCAGCAGCTTGGTACAGAATATTGGCTACACCTTC | CASSLVQNIGYTF | NA | TRBJ1-2 | NA | TRBV5-4
TGTGCCAGCTCACCTGTCCCTACCGCCGGGGAGCTGTTTTTT | CASSPVPTAGELFF | NA | TRBJ2-2 | NA | TRBV18
TGTGCCAGCAGCTGGTCCGGGACTGGGAACACCGGGGAGCTGTTTTTT | CASSWSGTGNTGELFF | NA | TRBJ2-2 | NA | TRBV7-3
TGTGCCATCAGAAGGGAGTCCCAAGAGACCCAGTACTTC | CAIRRESQETQYF | NA | TRBJ2-5 | NA | TRBV10-3
TGTGCCAGCCAACAGGGGGGACGGTCTGGAAACACCATATATTTT | CASQQGGRSGNTIYF | TRBD1 | TRBJ1-3 | NA | TRBV9
TGTGCCATCAGACAGGAGCCTAACTATGGCTACACCTTC | CAIRQEPNYGYTF | NA | TRBJ1-2 | NA | TRBV10-3
TGTGCCAGCAGCGTAGGGGGGCAGGGGAATTCACCCCTCCACTTT | CASSVGGQGNSPLHF | NA | TRBJ1-6 | NA | TRBV9
TGTGCCAGCCGCCAGGATGACTACACTGAAGCTTTCTTT | CASRQDDYTEAFF | NA | TRBJ1-1 | NA | TRBV6-2/TRBV6-3
TGTGCCAGCAGCTTAATGGGACAGGGGGCCTACAATGAGCAGTTCTTC | CASSLMGQGAYNEQFF | TRBD1 | TRBJ2-1 | NA | TRBV5-6
TGTGCCAGCAGCGTAGTAGGGACAGGGATCACAGATACGCAGTATTTT | CASSVVGTGITDTQYF | TRBD1 | TRBJ2-3 | NA | TRBV9
TGTGCCAGCAGCTTAGAGAAGGGAGGATTCTACGAGCAGTACTTC | CASSLEKGGFYEQYF | NA | TRBJ2-7 | NA | TRBV13
TGTGCCAGTAGTAGCCAATACCGGGACAGGGGACGGGAGCAGTACTTC | CASSSQYRDRGREQYF | TRBD1 | TRBJ2-7 | NA | TRBV19
TGTGCCAGTAGCCGGGAACGGGTCTCCTACGAGCAGTACTTC | CASSRERVSYEQYF | NA | TRBJ2-7 | NA | TRBV19
TGTGCCAGCAGTGGAGGCACCGGGGAGCTGTTTTTT | CASSGGTGELFF | NA | TRBJ2-2 | NA | TRBV28
TGTGCCAGCAGCTTGGTGGTAGTAAATGAGCAGTTCTTC | CASSLVVVNEQFF | NA | TRBJ2-1 | NA | TRBV5-6
TGTGCCAGCAGCCTAAGAACAGGACAGGGGGCTGGCTACACCTTC | CASSLRTGQGAGYTF | TRBD1 | TRBJ1-2 | NA | TRBV3-1/TRBV3-2